Shown below are 6 T cell receptor beta chains from a single sample sequenced in a study of CD8+CD57+ T cells in acquired aplastic anemia. Patients chosen for sequencing had CD8+CD57+ cells that had expanded, as shown by flow cytometry. Profiles of TCR beta VDJ and CDR3 were generated from a genomic DNA template. TCRdb re-analysed the reads in MiXCR, keeping a single row per CDR3 protein. The data show 250,000 to 300,000 distinct CDR3 sequences, with approximately 57% seen just once and roughly 1.2% held by the top ten. Sequenced input: sorted CD4+, CD8+, or CD8+CD57+ T cells (not recorded which) from PBMCs. These receptors originate from a human donor with aplastic anemia.

The table lists this clonotype with many counts. The rearrangement links TRBV29-1 to TRBJ1-3; the D gene is possibly TRBD1 (5 bases). The ends were cut back, 7 bases at V and 1 base at J, with 14 bases in the middle. CDR3 length equals 14 residues. The germline CDR1 and CDR2 sequences are SQVTM and ANQGSEA. The CDR3 DNA sequence: TGCAGCGCCAAGTCCGGGGGTTCTGGAAACACCATATATTTT. The encoded protein is CSAKSGGSGNTIYF.

This clonotype was counted ten times or more. Here the CDR3 reads CASSQVRETQYF. The CDR3, as DNA: TGTGCCAGCAGCCAAGTTAGGGAGACCCAGTACTTC. The chain carries TRBV3-1 and TRBJ2-5; D unclear. There are 12 residues in the CDR3. Per germline, CDR1 LGHDT and CDR2 YNNKEL (reference sequence). Trimming took 1 base from V and 5 from J, leaving 5 bases between them.

The table lists this clonotype with a count of one. The gene calls are TRBV29-1 and TRBJ2-5, with a possible D match to TRBD2 (6 bases). CDR1 SQVTM and CDR2 ANQGSEA come from the germline V gene. The length of the CDR3 is 13 residues. V lost 8 bases and J lost 5, with 18 bases in between. The CDR3 DNA reads as TGCAGCACTAAAACAGGCGGGGATGAGACCCAGTACTTC. Its protein is CSTKTGGDETQYF.

The chain couples TRBV29-1 to TRBJ1-1; maybe TRBD1 (6 bases). Germline CDR1 is SQVTM and CDR2 is ANQGSEA. This CDR3 has 15 residues. V lost 3 bases and J 2 bases, leaving 16 bases between the germline ends. The DNA of the CDR3 is TGCAGCGTTGACAGGGAGGGGGGGGTTAACACTGAAGCTTTCTTT. Its translation: CSVDREGGVNTEAFF.

This rearrangement joins TRBV10-3 to TRBJ1-5, with 9 positions matching TRBD1. The CDR3 length is 14 residues. CDR1 and CDR2 from the germline V gene are ENHRY and SYGVKD. V shed 4 bases, J shed 7 bases, and the junction held 5 bases outside the gene matches. This CDR3 is CAISAGQGNQPQHF. For the CDR3, the DNA is TGTGCCATCAGTGCGGGACAGGGTAACCAGCCCCAGCATTTT.

This clonotype showed up just a few times. J is TRBJ1-1 and V is TRBV20-1, with 7 bases identical to TRBD1. The germline V gene encodes CDR1 DFQATT and CDR2 SNEGSKA (reference sequence). J gave up 4 bases and V 3 bases, and 8 bases lay outside the gene matches. The length of the CDR3 is 14 residues. CDR3 sequence: CSASHTGDSTEAFF. CDR3 DNA: TGCAGTGCTAGTCATACAGGGGATTCCACTGAAGCTTTCTTT.